This entry lists 20 T cell receptor beta chains sequenced from one sample in a study of cytomegalovirus exposure and HLA in healthy donors. The PCR ran on 60 Vbeta and 13 Jbeta primers. Profiling relied on immunoSEQ multiplex PCR, and the TCRdb table lists in-frame clones only, not all of them. The sample has 150,000 to 180,000 clones, around 82% seen once. The sample consisted of PBMCs. The receptors shown here come from a woman aged 50 to 65 in good health and CMV-seropositive.

This clone was detected once. The V and J genes are TRBV6-4 and TRBJ2-7, with 12 bases matching TRBD1. V dropped 2 bases and J dropped 5; count of bases not matched to a gene: 4. CDR1 is MRHNA, CDR2 SNTAGT, per germline. CDR3 length: 15 residues. CDR3 in DNA: TGTGCCAGCAGTGACGAGGGACAGGGGGCGAACGAGCAGTACTTC. Its protein product is CASSDEGQGANEQYF.

J is TRBJ1-5 and V is TRBV19; D unclear. The CDR3 totals 13 residues. CDR1 and CDR2 (germline): LNHDA, SQIVND (reference sequence). V was pared by 5 bases and J by 7 bases, with 12 bases between. CDR3 bases: TGTGCCAGTAGTCGGGAGGGAACCCAGCCCCAGCATTTT. It encodes CASSREGTQPQHF. Looking up the rest from reference TRBV19 and TRBJ1-5 gives the full variable domain: DGGITQSPKYLFRKEGQNVTLSCEQNLNHDAMYWYRQDPGQGLRLIYYSQIVNDFQKGDIAEGYSVSREKKESFPLTVTSAQKNPTAFYLCASSREGTQPQHFGDGTRLSIL.

This clone was observed a few times. The chain links TRBV29-1 to TRBJ1-1; 8 bases line up with TRBD1. CDR3 length equals 13 residues. Per germline, CDR1 SQVTM and CDR2 ANQGSEA. With V trimmed by 4 bases and J by 0 bases, 1 base remained unmatched. Here the CDR3 DNA reads TGCAGCGTTGGGGGACAGGTGAACACTGAAGCTTTCTTT. Its protein product is CSVGGQVNTEAFF.

The chain combines TRBV29-1 with TRBJ1-1, with a tentative D call TRBD1 (6 bases). V was clipped by 4 bases and J by 3 bases, with 15 bases between them. The V gene's germline CDR1 is SQVTM and CDR2 ANQGSEA. The CDR3 runs 14 residues. The CDR3, as DNA: TGCAGCGTTGGCCCTGGGGGGGGGCACACTGAAGCTTTCTTT. Encoded protein: CSVGPGGGHTEAFF.

The CDR3 loop reads CASRDVDRDGDGYTF. Written as DNA, the CDR3 is TGTGCCAGCAGGGATGTAGACAGGGACGGAGATGGCTACACCTTC. This chain joins TRBV2 and TRBJ1-2; TRBD1 matches 7 bases. V lost 6 bases, J lost 6 bases, and 13 bases stayed unmatched. Germline values: CDR1 SNHLY, CDR2 FYNNEI. The length of the CDR3 is 15 residues.

The V gene is TRBV11-2, the J gene TRBJ1-6; TRBD1 aligns across 9 bases. The junction had 9 bases not matched to a gene; V was cut back by 5 bases and J by 10 bases. The germline gives CDR1 SGHAT, CDR2 FQNNGV. This CDR3 region has 15 residues. The CDR3 nucleotides read TGTGCCAGCAGCCCACGGGACAGGGAGGAATCACCCCTCCACTTT. Amino acid sequence: CASSPRDREESPLHF.

The chain joins TRBV6-5 to TRBJ2-7; 8 bases fit TRBD1. Germline lookup yields CDR1 MNHEY and CDR2 SVGAGI. Losses at the gene ends were 8 bases for V and 3 bases for J; bases not matched to a gene: 12. CDR3 size: 15 residues. CDR3 amino acids: CASAGSVTGGYEQYF. The CDR3 region has the DNA TGTGCCAGCGCTGGATCGGTAACAGGGGGCTACGAGCAGTACTTC.

This chain uses TRBV2 with TRBJ2-7; possibly TRBD1 for D (6 bases). The germline V gene has CDR1 SNHLY and CDR2 FYNNEI. With 7 bases removed from V and 2 bases from J, the gap between germline ends came to 30 bases. The CDR3 runs to 19 residues. The CDR3 DNA reads as TGTGCCAGCACCCCAAGGTTGGGGACACCCAACAATCTAGCCTACGAGCAGTACTTC. Translation gives CASTPRLGTPNNLAYEQYF.

V and J are TRBV15 and TRBJ1-5; TRBD1 agrees at 7 bases. CDR1 LNHNV and CDR2 YYDKDF come from the germline V gene (reference sequence). With V trimmed by 0 bases and J by 8 bases, 4 bases remained unmatched. This CDR3 comprises 14 residues. The CDR3 region is CATSRERGPEPQHF. CDR3 nucleotides: TGTGCCACCAGCAGAGAAAGGGGGCCGGAGCCCCAGCATTTT.

This sequence joins TRBV19 and TRBJ2-2; 10 nucleotides line up with TRBD2. The V gene's germline CDR1 is LNHDA and CDR2 SQIVND (reference sequence). The CDR3 is 16 residues long. Trimming took 0 bases from V and 4 from J; bases not matched to a gene: 2. The CDR3 reads CASSIDKRGGTGELFF. CDR3 DNA sequence: TGTGCCAGTAGTATAGATAAGCGGGGGGGCACCGGGGAGCTGTTTTTT. Looking up the rest from reference TRBV19 and TRBJ2-2 gives the full variable domain: DGGITQSPKYLFRKEGQNVTLSCEQNLNHDAMYWYRQDPGQGLRLIYYSQIVNDFQKGDIAEGYSVSREKKESFPLTVTSAQKNPTAFYLCASSIDKRGGTGELFFGEGSRLTVL.

The chain uses TRBV6-1 and TRBJ2-1; tentatively, D is TRBD2 (7 bases). Trimming removed 7 bases at V and 0 bases at J, with 10 bases between. Germline V gives CDR1 MNHNS, CDR2 SASEGT. This CDR3 region has 14 residues. Here the CDR3 DNA reads TGTGCCAGCATTAGGGGGGGCTCCTACAATGAGCAGTTCTTC. This gives the protein CASIRGGSYNEQFF.

The gene calls are TRBV27 and TRBJ1-2; D perhaps matches TRBD1 (6 bases). The CDR3 covers 13 residues. The ends were cut back, 5 bases at V and 3 bases at J, with 10 bases in the middle. Per germline, CDR1 MNHEY and CDR2 SMNVEV (reference sequence). CDR3 region: CASSTGGHYGYTF. CDR3 coding DNA: TGTGCCAGCAGTACGGGGGGCCACTATGGCTACACCTTC.

The chain's CDR3 is CASSLDPSGGYEQYF. CDR3 DNA: TGCGCCAGCAGCTTGGACCCCAGCGGAGGCTACGAGCAGTACTTC. The genes are TRBV5-1 and TRBJ2-7, with D maybe TRBD2 (5 bases). Trimming cost V 0 bases and J 3 bases, with 13 bases left between them. The length of the CDR3 is 15 residues. The germline V gene encodes CDR1 SGHRS and CDR2 YFSETQ. Full variable domain (remainder filled in from reference TRBV5-1 and TRBJ2-7): KAGVTQTPRYLIKTRGQQVTLSCSPISGHRSVSWYQQTPGQGLQFLFEYFSETQRNKGNFPGRFSGRQFSNSRSEMNVSTLELGDSALYLCASSLDPSGGYEQYFGPGTRLTVT.

The CDR3 DNA follows: TGTGCCAGTTGGGACAGGGTAATTAATTCACCCCTCCACTTT. Its translation is CASWDRVINSPLHF. The V call is TRBV6-1, the J call TRBJ1-6; the match to TRBD1 covers 9 bases. V trimming: 9 bases; J trimming: 6 bases; junction bases outside the gene matches: 6. Germline assignment: CDR1 MNHNS and CDR2 SASEGT. There are 14 residues in the CDR3.

The chain has TRBV12-5 and TRBJ2-3, with D possibly being TRBD2 (5 bases). Germline V gene sequence: CDR1 LGHNT, CDR2 FRNRAP. The CDR3 totals 15 residues. Trimming took off 1 base at V and 8 bases at J, with 16 bases between the two ends. The CDR3 DNA is TGTGCTAGTGGTTTGGCTACCAGTCGCGGGCCTACGCAGTATTTT. The encoded protein is CASGLATSRGPTQYF.

The chain joins TRBV10-1 to TRBJ2-7, with D maybe TRBD1 (7 bases). The CDR3 covers 13 residues. Germline V gives CDR1 WNHNN, CDR2 SYGVQD (reference sequence). Trimming cost V 3 bases and J 6 bases, with 12 bases left between them. Here the CDR3 reads CASSDYRGGEQYF. DNA of the CDR3: TGCGCCAGCAGTGACTACAGGGGAGGCGAGCAGTACTTC.

The V call is TRBV5-8, the J call TRBJ2-1; 7 nucleotides match TRBD2. CDR3 length equals 13 residues. CDR1 is SGHTS and CDR2 is YDEGEE in the germline V gene. With 5 bases clipped from V and 8 bases from J, the junction kept 7 bases outside the gene matches. The chain's CDR3 is CASRASGGDEQFF. CDR3 DNA: TGTGCCAGCAGGGCCTCGGGGGGAGATGAGCAGTTCTTC.

This rearrangement joins TRBV9 to TRBJ1-5; maybe TRBD1 (6 bases). Trimming removed 5 bases from V and 4 bases from J, with 13 bases in between. The germline gives CDR1 SGDLS, CDR2 YYNGEE. The CDR3 is 14 residues long. CDR3 nucleotides: TGTGCCAGCAGTCAACAGGGTACGAATCAGCCCCAGCATTTT. As protein: CASSQQGTNQPQHF.

The CDR3 here is CASRDVSGGASYEQYF. CDR3 coding DNA: TGTGCCAGCAGAGATGTTAGCGGGGGGGCTTCCTACGAGCAGTACTTC. The chain joins TRBV2 to TRBJ2-7, with 11 bases matching TRBD2. Germline-derived CDR1 and CDR2 are SNHLY and FYNNEI. The CDR3 extends over 16 amino acids. V lost 6 bases to trimming and J lost 1 base; unmatched junction nucleotides: 8.

This clone was counted a few times. The chain recombines TRBV19 with TRBJ1-1; 9 bases match TRBD1. This CDR3 region has 15 residues. With 5 bases clipped from V and 2 bases from J, the junction kept 6 bases outside the gene matches. The V gene's germline CDR1 is LNHDA and CDR2 SQIVND (reference sequence). CDR3 nucleotides: TGTGCCAGTAGTCCGGACAGGGGATCCAACACTGAAGCTTTCTTT. Protein product: CASSPDRGSNTEAFF.